The 32 T cell receptor beta chains below all came from one sample that was sequenced in a study of blood T cells in healthy people across ages. A sample-barcoded 5' primer and a J-beta primer mix were used in a second PCR of roughly 7 to 11 cycles. Via MiXCR, TCRdb re-called the 5' RACE reads, giving one row per CDR3 protein. The table records some 750,000 distinct CDR3 sequences, roughly 20% of them present only once. Sample: blood. The source is a man between 65 and 79 years old in good health.

This clonotype has more than one count but fewer than ten. The chain joins TRBV6-5 to TRBJ2-7, with D unresolved. CDR1 and CDR2 (germline): MNHEY, SVGAGI. The V end lost 2 bases, the J end lost 0 bases, and 5 bases lay between the germline ends. The CDR3 sequence is 13 residues long. The CDR3 spells CASSYRVSYEQYF. In nucleotides, the CDR3 is TGTGCCAGCAGTTACCGGGTCTCCTACGAGCAGTACTTC.

The chain links TRBV6-6 to TRBJ1-2, with D uncertain. The CDR3 has 10 residues. CDR1 is MNHNY, CDR2 SVGAGI, per germline (reference sequence). Trimming removed 6 bases from V and 6 bases from J, with 5 bases in between. As DNA, the CDR3 is TGTGCCAGCAGACATGATGGCTACACCTTC. Residues: CASRHDGYTF.

The chain links TRBV24-1 to TRBJ2-7; no definite D call. The CDR3 contains 17 residues. The germline gives CDR1 KGHDR, CDR2 SFDVKD. V lost 2 bases and J 3 bases, leaving 19 bases between the germline ends. The CDR3 protein is CATSDSPSRRSYYEQYF. Here the CDR3 DNA reads TGTGCCACCAGTGATTCCCCATCGAGAAGGTCCTACTACGAGCAGTACTTC.

This clonotype was observed many times. The chain combines TRBV7-2 with TRBJ2-3; the D gene is possibly TRBD2 (5 bases). The CDR3 covers 14 residues. The germline V and J ends were trimmed by 5 bases and 1 base, with 10 bases remaining between them. CDR1 is SGHTA and CDR2 is FQGNSA in the germline V gene. In DNA form, the CDR3 reads TGTGCCAGCAGCCTAACCGGGGGCACAGATACGCAGTATTTT. Its protein is CASSLTGGTDTQYF.

This clonotype was picked up one time. The chain joins TRBV5-1 to TRBJ1-1; 11 nucleotides match TRBD1. Trimming cost V 4 bases and J 8 bases; bases outside gene matches: 10. Germline-derived CDR1 and CDR2 are SGHRS and YFSETQ. The CDR3 contains 15 residues. The CDR3 DNA is TGCGCCAGCAGCCTTCACGGACAGGGGGCGACAGAAGCTTTCTTT. Translated, it gives CASSLHGQGATEAFF.

This clonotype is a singleton in its sample. The gene calls are TRBV12-3 or TRBV12-4 and TRBJ2-1, with 12 bases identical to TRBD2. There are 16 residues in the CDR3. Trimming cost V 2 bases and J 7 bases; bases outside gene matches: 6. The CDR3 here is CASSLSSGGAGNEQFF. In DNA, the CDR3 is TGTGCCAGCAGTTTATCTAGCGGGGGGGCCGGGAATGAGCAGTTCTTC.

This clonotype has a handful of counts. The chain recombines TRBV5-8 with TRBJ2-6; 7 bases agree with TRBD1. CDR1 and CDR2 (germline): SGHTS, YDEGEE. Germline trimming cut 2 bases from V and 0 bases from J; bases unmatched to any gene: 5. CDR3 length: 17 residues. CDR3 nucleotides: TGTGCCAGCAGCTTATGGACAGGCAACTCTGGGGCCAACGTCCTGACTTTC. It specifies CASSLWTGNSGANVLTF.

As for this clonotype: The junction differs from germline at one of its ends, possibly a read error. This chain connects TRBV12-3 or TRBV12-4 to TRBJ1-2; 8 bases match TRBD1. The CDR3 extends over 16 amino acids. CDR3 amino acids: CASSPDREGLGYGYPF. The DNA for the CDR3 is TGTGCCAGCAGCCCGGACAGGGAGGGTTTAGGCTATGGCTACCCCTTC.

This clonotype was counted a few times. The chain uses TRBV24-1 and TRBJ2-3; weak D call: TRBD1 (5 bases). This CDR3 region has 16 residues. Trimming removed 1 base from V and 0 bases from J, with 10 bases in between. The germline CDR1 and CDR2 sequences are KGHDR and SFDVKD. The CDR3 DNA reads TGTGCCACCAGTGATTTATGGGGCCATAGCACAGATACGCAGTATTTT. Its protein is CATSDLWGHSTDTQYF.

This clonotype was detected only a few times. V is TRBV29-1 and J is TRBJ2-6; TRBD2 is a possible D gene (6 bases). With 4 bases removed from V and 2 bases from J, the gap between germline ends came to 15 bases. The CDR3 has 16 amino acids. Germline assignment: CDR1 SQVTM and CDR2 ANQGSEA. The CDR3 here is CSVVEGGFTGANVLTF. The CDR3 coding sequence is TGCAGCGTTGTGGAGGGAGGCTTTACTGGGGCCAACGTCCTGACTTTC.

Turning to this clonotype: Because the CDR3 is missing its conserved closing phenylalanine or tryptophan, this is likely a read error. The gene calls are TRBV6-5 and TRBJ2-5; D unresolved. Germline CDR1 is MNHEY and CDR2 is SVGAGI. This CDR3 has 12 residues. Trimming took off 4 bases at V and 4 bases at J, with 7 bases between the two ends. CDR3 sequence (DNA): TGTGCCAGCAGTTCCCTGGGAGAGACCCAGTACCTC. This encodes CASSSLGETQYL.

This chain links TRBV15 with TRBJ1-5, with 9 bases identical to TRBD1. J lost 0 bases, V lost 5 bases, and 8 bases had no gene match. Germline V gene sequence: CDR1 LNHNV, CDR2 YYDKDF (reference sequence). This CDR3 has 17 residues. CDR3 bases: TGTGCCACCAGCGGGCTCGTACAGGGGGCTAGCAATCAGCCCCAGCATTTT. Translation: CATSGLVQGASNQPQHF. Based on the CDR3 plus reference TRBV15 and TRBJ1-5, the full variable domain is DAMVIQNPRYQVTQFGKPVTLSCSQTLNHNVMYWYQQKSSQAPKLLFHYYDKDFNNEADTPDNFQSRRPNTSFCFLDIRSPGLGDTAMYLCATSGLVQGASNQPQHFGDGTRLSIL.

In its sample, this clonotype was seen a few times. J is TRBJ2-7 and V is TRBV6-2 or TRBV6-3; either TRBD1 or TRBD2 may fit D (5 bases each). Germline CDR1 MNHEY, CDR2 SVGEGT. CDR3 length: 13 residues. Deletions cut 5 bases from V and 0 bases from J, with 8 bases between. CDR3 protein: CASSEGYSYEQYV. CDR3 sequence (DNA): TGTGCCAGCAGTGAGGGGTACTCCTACGAGCAGTACGTC.

This sequence joins TRBV5-1 and TRBJ1-5, with D tentatively TRBD1 (5 bases). CDR1 SGHRS and CDR2 YFSETQ come from the germline V gene. The V end was cut by 0 bases, the J end by 0 bases, with 10 bases between. CDR3 length: 16 amino acids. The CDR3 DNA follows: TGCGCCAGCAGCTTGGTCGGTGGGGGTAGCAATCAGCCCCAGCATTTT. Translating gives CASSLVGGGSNQPQHF.

This clonotype turned up a few times. J is TRBJ1-4 and V is TRBV12-3 or TRBV12-4; no definite D call. The CDR3 length is 13 residues. The V end was cut by 1 base, the J end by 16 bases, with 16 bases between. The DNA of the CDR3 is TGTGCCAGCAGTTTAGGCCGGGAACAAAAGGGGTTTTTT. Translating gives CASSLGREQKGFF.

The chain recombines TRBV25-1 with TRBJ2-7; 8 bases map to TRBD2. TRBJ2-5 matches the DNA end more closely, so the J call is doubtful. The length of the CDR3 is 15 residues. Germline lookup yields CDR1 MGHDK and CDR2 SYGVNS. CDR3 loop: CASSVLAGGSETQYF. In DNA form, the CDR3 reads TGTGCCAGCAGTGTGCTGGCGGGAGGTTCAGAGACCCAGTACTTC.

The genes are TRBV20-1 and TRBJ1-4; a possible D gene is TRBD1 (6 bases). The length of the CDR3 is 14 residues. V dropped 0 bases and J dropped 8 bases, with 13 bases sitting between them. Germline V CDR1 and CDR2: DFQATT, SNEGSKA (reference sequence). The CDR3 DNA reads TGCAGTGCTAGAGACGGAGGGGGGAAAGAAAAACTGTTTTTT. It specifies CSARDGGGKEKLFF.

This clonotype was recorded a few times. CDR3 sequence: CASSQRMIRSYNSPLHF. In DNA form, the CDR3 reads TGTGCCAGCAGTCAAAGGATGATCCGCTCCTATAATTCACCCCTCCACTTT. V gene TRBV27 combines with J gene TRBJ1-6; D unclear. The CDR3 spans 17 residues. Per germline, CDR1 MNHEY and CDR2 SMNVEV (reference sequence). Deletions cut 5 bases from V and 0 bases from J, with 14 bases between.

This clonotype was counted only a few times. The chain employs TRBV19 and TRBJ2-7, with a possible D match to TRBD1 (6 bases). The CDR3 sequence is 15 residues long. Germline V CDR1 and CDR2: LNHDA, SQIVND (reference sequence). V gave up 2 bases and J gave up 4 bases, with 15 bases separating them. The CDR3 sequence: CASSISQGRIYEQYF. CDR3 DNA: TGTGCCAGTAGTATATCACAGGGACGGATTTACGAGCAGTACTTC.

In this sample, this clonotype turned up a few times. The CDR3 protein is CASRHITSYEQYF. In DNA, the CDR3 is TGTGCCAGCAGACATATTACCTCCTACGAGCAGTACTTC. The V and J genes are TRBV5-6 and TRBJ2-5; D is undetermined. The J call may be incorrect, as the DNA end agrees better with TRBJ2-7. Germline CDR1 reads SGHDT; CDR2 reads YYEEEE. This CDR3 region has 13 residues.

The V call is TRBV6-5, the J call TRBJ1-2, with TRBD1 as a possible D gene (5 bases). The CDR3 has 15 residues. V lost 6 bases and J lost 7, with 21 bases in between. Per germline, CDR1 MNHEY and CDR2 SVGAGI. This CDR3 is CASSRGTRSSGGYTF. For the CDR3, the DNA is TGTGCCAGCAGCCGCGGGACGCGATCTTCGGGTGGCTACACCTTC.

The chain carries TRBV11-1 and TRBJ1-1, with D possibly being TRBD1 (5 bases). The CDR3 sequence is 14 residues long. Per the germline V gene, CDR1 is SGHAT and CDR2 is FQDESV (reference sequence). V was cut by 3 bases and J by 1 base, with 9 bases left in between. The DNA of the CDR3 is TGTGCCAGCAGCTTCTCGGGGCAGAACACTGAAGCTTTCTTT. Its protein product is CASSFSGQNTEAFF.

V usage is TRBV2 and J usage is TRBJ2-5; D is unclear. The V end lost 3 bases, the J end lost 5 bases, and 16 bases lay between the germline ends. Germline CDR1 is SNHLY and CDR2 is FYNNEI. The CDR3 sequence is 15 residues long. The CDR3 coding sequence is TGTGCCAGCAGTGAGTGGTCAGCCCGCCAGGAGACCCAGTACTTC. Translation gives CASSEWSARQETQYF.

The chain combines TRBV29-1 with TRBJ2-7, with 7 bases fitting TRBD2. Trimming took 4 bases from V and 5 from J; bases not matched to a gene: 14. The CDR3 sequence is 15 residues long. Germline lookup yields CDR1 SQVTM and CDR2 ANQGSEA. For the CDR3, the DNA is TGCAGCGTTGTGTTTGGACTAGGAGGCGTGGACGAGCAGTACTTC. Translation gives CSVVFGLGGVDEQYF.

V gene TRBV18 combines with J gene TRBJ1-6, with D perhaps matching TRBD1 (6 bases). The CDR3 extends over 16 amino acids. Trimming pared 6 bases from V and 7 bases from J, leaving 19 bases between. From germline, CDR1 is KGHSH and CDR2 LQKENI. In DNA, the CDR3 is TGTGCCAGCTCCCCTAACACGGGACAACTAAATTCACCCCTCCACTTT. It codes for CASSPNTGQLNSPLHF.

This chain joins TRBV19 and TRBJ1-5; no reliable D call. V lost 3 bases and J 0 bases, leaving 12 bases between the germline ends. CDR1 LNHDA and CDR2 SQIVND come from the germline V gene (reference sequence). The CDR3 consists of 16 residues. CDR3 DNA: TGTGCCAGTAGTATTAAAGGCCACCTTAGCAATCAGCCCCAGCATTTT. Translation: CASSIKGHLSNQPQHF.

This clonotype came up a few times. V usage is TRBV4-1 and J usage is TRBJ1-1; D is unclear. Germline loops: CDR1 MGHRA, CDR2 YSYEKL. The CDR3 covers 17 residues. V dropped 0 bases and J dropped 5 bases, with 19 bases sitting between them. The CDR3 reads CASSQERLQAVGTEAFF. CDR3 in DNA: TGCGCCAGCAGCCAAGAAAGGCTCCAGGCAGTGGGGACTGAAGCTTTCTTT.

The chain combines TRBV28 with TRBJ2-7; D gene unclear. Per the germline V gene, CDR1 is MDHEN and CDR2 is SYDVKM. V was shortened by 6 bases and J by 0 bases, with 12 bases between the two germline ends. CDR3 length: 14 residues. In DNA, the CDR3 is TGTGCCAGCAGAAAAAACAGTAACTCCTACGAGCAGTACTTC. The encoded protein is CASRKNSNSYEQYF.

The chain recombines TRBV7-9 with TRBJ1-4, with TRBD1 matching over 10 bases. The J segment lost 7 bases and the V segment lost 4 bases, leaving 9 bases of the junction unmatched. Germline CDR1 SEHNR, CDR2 FQNEAQ (reference sequence). The CDR3 is 16 residues long. CDR3 in DNA: TGTGCCAGCAGCTCCCAAAGGGGACAGGGGACTGAAAAACTGTTTTTT. Translation: CASSSQRGQGTEKLFF.

The chain has TRBV18 and TRBJ1-2, with D perhaps matching TRBD1 (5 bases). The germline V gene has CDR1 KGHSH and CDR2 LQKENI. Deletions cut 3 bases from V and 5 bases from J, with 10 bases between. CDR3 size: 13 residues. CDR3 loop: CASSPWDAYGYTF. The CDR3 nucleotides read TGTGCCAGCTCACCTTGGGACGCTTATGGCTACACCTTC.

The sample holds a few counts of this clonotype. The chain links TRBV6-2 or TRBV6-3 to TRBJ2-3; D is uncertain. Deletions cut 6 bases from V and 2 bases from J, with 12 bases between. CDR3 length equals 14 residues. Germline V gene data show CDR1 as MNHEY and CDR2 as SVGEGT. This CDR3 is CASRHFADTDTQYF. CDR3 in DNA: TGTGCCAGCAGACACTTCGCGGACACAGATACGCAGTATTTT.

This clonotype was picked up a small number of times. The junction differs from germline at one of its ends, possibly a read error. The J gene is TRBJ1-4, the V gene TRBV7-9, with D unresolved. Germline V gives CDR1 SEHNR, CDR2 FQNEAQ (reference sequence). CDR3 length: 13 amino acids. DNA of the CDR3: TGTGCCACCAGCATGGGATCTAATGAAAAACTGTTTTTT. Its translation is CATSMGSNEKLFF.